A single sample gave rise to the 9 T cell receptor beta chains below, sequenced in a study of blood T cell repertoires in COVID-19. The table came from immunoSEQ multiplex PCR; TCRdb's copy has only in-frame clones and leaves some out. The sample has over 200,000 clones, approximately 88% seen once. The sample comprised peripheral blood. Source of these receptors: a man aged 40-55 years with acute or convalescent COVID-19.

J is TRBJ1-6 and V is TRBV27, with TRBD1 identical over 9 bases. The V gene's germline CDR1 is MNHEY and CDR2 SMNVEV (reference sequence). The CDR3 has 14 residues. The ends lost 6 bases at V and 9 bases at J; junction bases unmatched: 6. The CDR3 loop reads CASSPRDRASPLHF. In DNA form, the CDR3 reads TGTGCCAGCAGCCCCCGGGACAGGGCTTCACCCCTCCACTTT.

The chain has TRBV18 and TRBJ2-1, with 10 positions matching TRBD1. J lost 7 bases, V lost 5 bases, and 2 bases had no gene match. The CDR3 extends over 13 amino acids. In germline, CDR1 is KGHSH, CDR2 LQKENI. CDR3 coding DNA: TGTGCCAGCTCAGAGGACAGGGGGAATGAGCAGTTCTTC. This sequence encodes CASSEDRGNEQFF.

The chain employs TRBV6-5 and TRBJ2-7; 9 bases match TRBD1. V gave up 4 bases and J gave up 3 bases; unmatched junction bases: 4. From germline, CDR1 is MNHEY and CDR2 SVGAGI. CDR3 size: 14 residues. The CDR3 nucleotides are TGTGCCAGCAGTTTACCGGGACAGGGCTACGAGCAGTACTTC. Translated, it gives CASSLPGQGYEQYF.

CDR3 sequence (DNA): TGCGCCAGCAGCTTGGGACTAGCGGACAATGAGCAGTTCTTC. Protein: CASSLGLADNEQFF. This chain connects TRBV5-1 to TRBJ2-1, with 9 bases that match TRBD2. In germline, CDR1 is SGHRS, CDR2 YFSETQ. This CDR3 region has 14 residues. V was clipped by 0 bases and J by 5 bases; unmatched bases: 0.

V is TRBV29-1 and J is TRBJ1-5; D is unresolved. The CDR3 loop spans 12 amino acids. Germline CDR1 and CDR2: SQVTM and ANQGSEA. Trimming removed 4 bases from V and 6 bases from J, with 10 bases in between. This chain's CDR3 is CSVGSKSQPQHF. CDR3 nucleotides: TGCAGCGTTGGCAGTAAATCTCAGCCCCAGCATTTT. The variable domain in full, completed from reference TRBV29-1 and TRBJ1-5, reads SAVISQKPSRDICQRGTSLTIQCQVDSQVTMMFWYRQQPGQSLTLIATANQGSEATYESGFVIDKFPISRPNLTFSTLTVSNMSPEDSSIYLCSVGSKSQPQHFGDGTRLSIL.

This chain joins TRBV5-1 and TRBJ1-6, with D unresolved. The CDR3 is 16 residues long. Per the germline V gene, CDR1 is SGHRS and CDR2 is YFSETQ. The ends were cut back, 0 bases at V and 7 bases at J, with 14 bases in the middle. The CDR3 coding sequence is TGCGCCAGCAGCTTGGGGGCGGTTGGAGGCAATTCACCCCTCCACTTT. Amino acids: CASSLGAVGGNSPLHF. The full variable domain, rest sourced from reference TRBV5-1 and TRBJ1-6, is KAGVTQTPRYLIKTRGQQVTLSCSPISGHRSVSWYQQTPGQGLQFLFEYFSETQRNKGNFPGRFSGRQFSNSRSEMNVSTLELGDSALYLCASSLGAVGGNSPLHFGNGTRLTVT.

V gene TRBV5-1 combines with J gene TRBJ2-3, with a weak D call TRBD2 (6 bases). The CDR3 has 16 amino acids. Trimming took 4 bases from V and 0 from J, leaving 15 bases between them. Germline lookup yields CDR1 SGHRS and CDR2 YFSETQ. The CDR3 loop is CASSTGTYASTDTQYF. CDR3 in DNA: TGCGCCAGCAGCACTGGGACTTACGCTAGCACAGATACGCAGTATTTT.

This rearrangement joins TRBV28 to TRBJ2-2, with 10 bases matching TRBD2. The ends lost 7 bases at V and 7 bases at J; junction bases unmatched: 9. The CDR3 has 15 amino acids. Germline CDR1 MDHEN, CDR2 SYDVKM. The CDR3 DNA reads TGTGCCAGCACCCCTCCGGGGACTAGCGTCGGGGAGCTGTTTTTT. This gives the protein CASTPPGTSVGELFF.

J is TRBJ2-6 and V is TRBV11-2; D gene ambiguous. Trimming shortened V by 5 bases and J by 4 bases, and 12 bases separated the two germline ends. From germline, CDR1 is SGHAT and CDR2 FQNNGV. The CDR3 totals 15 residues. CDR3 loop: CASSLPGSGANVLTF. CDR3 nucleotide sequence: TGTGCCAGCAGCCTCCCGGGTAGCGGGGCCAACGTCCTGACTTTC.